Below, 12 T cell receptor beta chains from the same sample are listed, as sequenced in a study of tumor T cells in aggressive B-cell lymphoma. TCRdb's copy holds only in-frame clones and misses some; the assay was immunoSEQ multiplex PCR. The data show 790 or so clones, 80% to 95% seen once. Source material: tumor tissue. The receptors shown here come from an adult with diffuse large B cell lymphoma.

This clone has just one count. The rearrangement uses TRBV4-3 and TRBJ1-2, with TRBD1 as a possible D gene (6 bases). Germline V gene data show CDR1 as LGHNA and CDR2 as YSLEER. V was cut by 1 base and J by 12 bases, with 15 bases left in between. CDR3 length: 13 residues. CDR3 residues: CASSQASGGPHTF. The DNA of the CDR3 is TGCGCCAGCAGCCAAGCAAGCGGGGGGCCTCACACCTTC.

Written as DNA, the CDR3 is TGTGCCAGCAGCAAACGAGACAGGGCCCTTGAATCCTACAATGAGCAGTTCTTC. As protein: CASSKRDRALESYNEQFF. The chain carries TRBV21-1 and TRBJ2-1; the DNA was not compared with TRBD1, the D call given in the table. TRBV21-1 is a pseudogene segment. This CDR3 has 18 residues.

V gene TRBV19 combines with J gene TRBJ1-5; 7 bases align to TRBD1. In germline, CDR1 is LNHDA, CDR2 SQIVND (reference sequence). The CDR3 loop spans 15 amino acids. The V segment lost 10 bases and the J segment 1 base; nucleotides outside the gene matches: 10. The CDR3 nucleotides read TGTGCCATTCGACAGGGAGGTAACAGCAATCAGCCCCAGCATTTT. Its translation is CAIRQGGNSNQPQHF. The full variable domain, rest sourced from reference TRBV19 and TRBJ1-5, is DGGITQSPKYLFRKEGQNVTLSCEQNLNHDAMYWYRQDPGQGLRLIYYSQIVNDFQKGDIAEGYSVSREKKESFPLTVTSAQKNPTAFYLCAIRQGGNSNQPQHFGDGTRLSIL.

To note about this clone: Germline is not matched at one junction end, which may reflect a read error. Other DNA sequences in this specimen translate into the identical CDR3. The chain is built from TRBV4-3 and TRBJ1-6, with D hard to call. The CDR3 contains 15 residues. CDR1 and CDR2 from the germline V gene are LGHNA and YSLEER. The CDR3 bases are TGCGCCAGCAGCCAAGGGCGGGTTCCCAATTCCCCCCTCCACTTT. This gives the protein CASSQGRVPNSPLHF.

This clone was picked up a small number of times. The chain links TRBV5-6 to TRBJ2-7; TRBD1 might be the D (6 bases). There are 16 residues in the CDR3. CDR1 is SGHDT and CDR2 is YYEEEE in the germline V gene. Trimming stripped 0 bases from V and 3 bases from J, with 16 bases between. CDR3 bases: TGTGCCAGCAGCTTGGAAGGGGGAACTACAGGCTACGAGCAGTACTTC. Translation: CASSLEGGTTGYEQYF.

The chain recombines TRBV7-2 with TRBJ2-2; D call uncertain. The CDR3 consists of 14 residues. V was cut by 3 bases and J by 2 bases, with 7 bases left in between. Germline values: CDR1 SGHTA, CDR2 FQGNSA. The CDR3 DNA follows: TGTGCCAGCAGCTTGGGCTACAACACCGGGGAGCTGTTTTTT. Protein: CASSLGYNTGELFF.

A remark on this clone: The sample holds other DNA sequences that translate to the same CDR3. The CDR3 DNA sequence: TGTGCCAGCAGCCACCGGGACAATGAGCAGTTCTTC. This sequence encodes CASSHRDNEQFF. The chain recombines TRBV7-6 with TRBJ2-1; D remains ambiguous. CDR3 size: 12 residues. CDR1 is SGHVS and CDR2 is FNYEAQ in the germline V gene. Trimming removed 5 bases at V and 5 bases at J, with 7 bases between.

J is TRBJ2-3 and V is TRBV7-2; no clear D gene. Germline CDR1 and CDR2: SGHTA and FQGNSA. This CDR3 contains 12 residues. V was clipped by 5 bases and J by 4 bases, with 7 bases between them. In nucleotides, the CDR3 is TGTACCAGCAGCCGCAGGCCAGATACGCAGTATTTT. Its translation: CTSSRRPDTQYF.

This chain joins TRBV27 and TRBJ1-1; D is unclear. The CDR3 spans 13 residues. V gave up 3 bases and J gave up 1 base, with 6 bases separating them. Germline V CDR1 and CDR2: MNHEY, SMNVEV (reference sequence). The CDR3 here is CASSFPGNTEAFF. In nucleotides, the CDR3 is TGTGCCAGCAGTTTTCCGGGGAACACTGAAGCTTTCTTT.

This rearrangement joins TRBV20-1 to TRBJ2-5; D gene ambiguous. CDR1 is DFQATT, CDR2 SNEGSKA, per germline (reference sequence). The length of the CDR3 is 11 residues. V lost 3 bases and J lost 3, with 5 bases in between. This CDR3 is CSASLEETQYF. For the CDR3, the DNA is TGCAGTGCTAGCCTCGAAGAGACCCAGTACTTC.

The chain employs TRBV4-1 and TRBJ2-3, with D hard to call. V was pared by 0 bases and J by 2 bases, with 12 bases between. This CDR3 region has 16 residues. CDR1 is MGHRA, CDR2 YSYEKL, per germline. The CDR3 DNA is TGCGCCAGCAGCCAAGATCCGAGCCCCCCCACAGATACGCAGTATTTT. It is translated as CASSQDPSPPTDTQYF.

This rearrangement joins TRBV5-1 to TRBJ1-2, with D tentatively TRBD1 (5 bases). CDR1 and CDR2 (germline): SGHRS, YFSETQ. V was trimmed by 5 bases and J by 6 bases, leaving 14 bases between them. CDR3 length equals 13 residues. Here the CDR3 reads CASRRDRSHGYTF. CDR3 in DNA: TGCGCCAGCAGAAGAGACAGATCCCATGGCTACACCTTC.